A selection of T cell receptor beta chains follows, all from one sample in a study of cytomegalovirus exposure and HLA in healthy donors. Sequencing was performed with immunoSEQ multiplex PCR; in TCRdb, only in-frame clones are kept and a portion is missing. The table lists about 150,000 clones. Material for sequencing was PBMCs. Receptor source: a woman aged 45-65 years in good health and CMV-seronegative. Both conserved end residues are part of each CDR3. The order of the fields is J gene, V gene, D gene, CDR3 protein, CDR3 DNA. The D gene is left open where the match is weak.

j_call: TRBJ2-3; v_call: TRBV9; d_call: TRBD1; cdr3_aa: CASSLQGSTDTQYF; cdr3_nt: TGTGCCAGCAGCCTACAGGGGTCCACAGATACGCAGTATTTT
j_call: TRBJ2-2; v_call: TRBV5-1; d_call: NA; cdr3_aa: CASSLAGTGELFF; cdr3_nt: TGCGCCAGCAGCTTGGCAGGGACCGGGGAGCTGTTTTTT
j_call: TRBJ1-3; v_call: TRBV4-1; d_call: NA; cdr3_aa: CASSRTGPLSGNTIYF; cdr3_nt: TGCGCCAGCAGCCGCACAGGGCCCCTCTCTGGAAACACCATATATTTT
j_call: TRBJ2-7; v_call: TRBV6-1; d_call: TRBD1; cdr3_aa: CASSQGASSYEQYF; cdr3_nt: TGTGCCAGCAGTCAGGGGGCCTCTTCCTACGAGCAGTACTTC
j_call: TRBJ1-3; v_call: TRBV28; d_call: TRBD1; cdr3_aa: CASSARTGSTSGNTIYF; cdr3_nt: TGTGCCAGCAGTGCCCGGACAGGATCGACCTCTGGAAACACCATATATTTT
j_call: TRBJ1-3; v_call: TRBV9; d_call: TRBD1; cdr3_aa: CASSTRGTDSGNTIYF; cdr3_nt: TGTGCCAGCAGCACTCGAGGGACAGACTCTGGAAACACCATATATTTT
j_call: TRBJ1-5; v_call: TRBV5-5; d_call: NA; cdr3_aa: CASSFDISNQPQHF; cdr3_nt: TGTGCCAGCAGCTTCGACATTAGCAATCAGCCCCAGCATTTT
j_call: TRBJ2-7; v_call: TRBV6-1; d_call: NA; cdr3_aa: CASSDGQSYEQYF; cdr3_nt: TGTGCCAGCAGTGATGGACAAAGCTACGAGCAGTACTTC
j_call: TRBJ2-3; v_call: TRBV15; d_call: TRBD2; cdr3_aa: CATSRDLTSGRLSRDTQYF; cdr3_nt: TGTGCCACCAGCAGAGATCTGACTAGCGGGAGGCTGTCGAGGGATACGCAGTATTTT
j_call: TRBJ2-7; v_call: TRBV30; d_call: TRBD2; cdr3_aa: CAWSASGRGSYEQYF; cdr3_nt: TGTGCCTGGAGTGCGAGCGGGAGGGGTTCCTACGAGCAGTACTTC
j_call: TRBJ2-7; v_call: TRBV28; d_call: TRBD1; cdr3_aa: CASRGTGGIEQYF; cdr3_nt: TGTGCCAGCAGGGGGACAGGGGGTATCGAGCAGTACTTC
j_call: TRBJ1-2; v_call: TRBV2; d_call: TRBD1; cdr3_aa: CASSESRQGGGYTF; cdr3_nt: TGTGCCAGCAGTGAATCAAGACAGGGGGGAGGCTACACCTTC
j_call: TRBJ1-3; v_call: TRBV5-1; d_call: TRBD1; cdr3_aa: CASSPTGGPPGNTIYF; cdr3_nt: TGCGCCAGCAGCCCAACAGGGGGCCCGCCAGGAAACACCATATATTTT
j_call: TRBJ2-3; v_call: TRBV6-1; d_call: NA; cdr3_aa: CASSVMVGRGTDTQYF; cdr3_nt: TGTGCCAGCAGTGTAATGGTCGGCAGGGGCACAGATACGCAGTATTTT
j_call: TRBJ1-2; v_call: TRBV6-1; d_call: NA; cdr3_aa: CASPGDYGYTF; cdr3_nt: TGTGCCAGCCCCGGGGACTATGGCTACACCTTC
j_call: TRBJ2-1; v_call: TRBV9; d_call: TRBD2; cdr3_aa: CASSNGGSGDNEQFF; cdr3_nt: TGTGCCAGCAGCAATGGGGGTAGCGGGGACAATGAGCAGTTCTTC
j_call: TRBJ1-1; v_call: TRBV10-3; d_call: NA; cdr3_aa: CAISESRWDTTEAFF; cdr3_nt: TGTGCCATCAGTGAGTCCCGTTGGGACACTACTGAAGCTTTCTTT
j_call: TRBJ1-4; v_call: TRBV4-2; d_call: NA; cdr3_aa: CASSQEVGGGARKLFF; cdr3_nt: TGTGCCAGCAGCCAAGAAGTGGGAGGGGGAGCGAGGAAACTGTTTTTT
j_call: TRBJ2-5; v_call: TRBV9; d_call: TRBD1; cdr3_aa: CASSANRDRVEETQYF; cdr3_nt: TGTGCCAGCAGCGCGAACCGGGACAGGGTAGAAGAGACCCAGTACTTC
j_call: TRBJ2-7; v_call: TRBV7-2; d_call: NA; cdr3_aa: CASSPSRSYEQYF; cdr3_nt: TGTGCCAGCAGCCCCTCGAGGTCCTACGAGCAGTACTTC
j_call: TRBJ1-1; v_call: TRBV10-3; d_call: TRBD1; cdr3_aa: CAITPGTGDTEAFF; cdr3_nt: TGTGCCATCACCCCCGGGACAGGGGACACTGAAGCTTTCTTT
j_call: TRBJ1-2; v_call: TRBV23-1; d_call: TRBD1; cdr3_aa: CASSQDSTRQGRKSFYGYTF; cdr3_nt: TGCGCCAGCAGTCAGGACAGTACGAGACAGGGAAGAAAATCCTTCTATGGCTACACCTTC
j_call: TRBJ1-1; v_call: TRBV4-2; d_call: NA; cdr3_aa: CASSPPVAESTEAFF; cdr3_nt: TGTGCCAGCAGCCCCCCGGTTGCGGAGTCCACTGAAGCTTTCTTT
j_call: TRBJ2-5; v_call: TRBV5-1; d_call: NA; cdr3_aa: CASSLVTAQETQYF; cdr3_nt: TGCGCCAGCAGCTTGGTGACAGCCCAAGAGACCCAGTACTTC
j_call: TRBJ1-2; v_call: TRBV6-5; d_call: NA; cdr3_aa: CASSYMSGRDGYTF; cdr3_nt: TGTGCCAGCAGTTACATGTCAGGGAGGGATGGCTACACCTTC
j_call: TRBJ1-2; v_call: TRBV4-1; d_call: NA; cdr3_aa: CASSQGSGDGYTF; cdr3_nt: TGCGCCAGCAGCCAAGGGTCAGGGGATGGCTACACCTTC
j_call: TRBJ2-7; v_call: TRBV19; d_call: NA; cdr3_aa: CAPGYRQPYEQYF; cdr3_nt: TGTGCCCCAGGATACCGACAGCCCTACGAGCAGTACTTC
j_call: TRBJ2-3; v_call: TRBV9; d_call: NA; cdr3_aa: CASSNLAYPTDTQYF; cdr3_nt: TGTGCCAGCAGCAACCTAGCGTATCCCACAGATACGCAGTATTTT
j_call: TRBJ1-2; v_call: TRBV19; d_call: NA; cdr3_aa: CASSRGGAELYGYTF; cdr3_nt: TGTGCCAGTAGCCGGGGGGGGGCAGAGCTCTATGGCTACACCTTC
j_call: TRBJ2-7; v_call: TRBV29-1; d_call: TRBD1; cdr3_aa: CSVRTGSAYEQYF; cdr3_nt: TGCAGCGTTCGGACAGGTTCTGCCTACGAGCAGTACTTC
j_call: TRBJ1-6; v_call: TRBV6-5; d_call: NA; cdr3_aa: CASTRGNNSPLHF; cdr3_nt: TGTGCCAGCACACGGGGTAATAATTCACCCCTCCACTTT
j_call: TRBJ2-1; v_call: TRBV5-6; d_call: NA; cdr3_aa: CASSLGVGSYNEQFF; cdr3_nt: TGTGCCAGCAGCTTAGGGGTCGGGTCCTACAATGAGCAGTTCTTC
j_call: TRBJ2-7; v_call: TRBV11-1; d_call: TRBD1; cdr3_aa: CASSWDRTRYEQYF; cdr3_nt: TGTGCCAGCAGCTGGGACAGGACTCGATACGAGCAGTACTTC
j_call: TRBJ2-1; v_call: TRBV18; d_call: NA; cdr3_aa: CASSPRQSSSYNEQFF; cdr3_nt: TGTGCCAGCTCACCACGACAGTCGAGCTCCTACAATGAGCAGTTCTTC
j_call: TRBJ2-7; v_call: TRBV5-4; d_call: NA; cdr3_aa: CASSLVGGPGEQYF; cdr3_nt: TGTGCCAGCAGCTTGGTCGGGGGGCCAGGCGAGCAGTACTTC
j_call: TRBJ2-7; v_call: TRBV4-1; d_call: TRBD2; cdr3_aa: CASSQDGEGFAYEQYF; cdr3_nt: TGCGCCAGCAGCCAAGATGGGGAGGGGTTTGCCTACGAGCAGTACTTC
j_call: TRBJ2-4; v_call: TRBV28; d_call: TRBD1; cdr3_aa: CASSVPGQGKNIQYF; cdr3_nt: TGTGCCAGCAGTGTACCGGGACAGGGAAAAAACATTCAGTACTTC
j_call: TRBJ2-2; v_call: TRBV11-2; d_call: TRBD2; cdr3_aa: CASSFTSGTFTGELFF; cdr3_nt: TGTGCCAGCAGCTTTACTAGCGGGACCTTCACCGGGGAGCTGTTTTTT
j_call: TRBJ2-7; v_call: TRBV11-2; d_call: TRBD1; cdr3_aa: CASSLGQGAYEQYF; cdr3_nt: TGTGCCAGCAGCTTAGGACAGGGGGCGTACGAGCAGTACTTC